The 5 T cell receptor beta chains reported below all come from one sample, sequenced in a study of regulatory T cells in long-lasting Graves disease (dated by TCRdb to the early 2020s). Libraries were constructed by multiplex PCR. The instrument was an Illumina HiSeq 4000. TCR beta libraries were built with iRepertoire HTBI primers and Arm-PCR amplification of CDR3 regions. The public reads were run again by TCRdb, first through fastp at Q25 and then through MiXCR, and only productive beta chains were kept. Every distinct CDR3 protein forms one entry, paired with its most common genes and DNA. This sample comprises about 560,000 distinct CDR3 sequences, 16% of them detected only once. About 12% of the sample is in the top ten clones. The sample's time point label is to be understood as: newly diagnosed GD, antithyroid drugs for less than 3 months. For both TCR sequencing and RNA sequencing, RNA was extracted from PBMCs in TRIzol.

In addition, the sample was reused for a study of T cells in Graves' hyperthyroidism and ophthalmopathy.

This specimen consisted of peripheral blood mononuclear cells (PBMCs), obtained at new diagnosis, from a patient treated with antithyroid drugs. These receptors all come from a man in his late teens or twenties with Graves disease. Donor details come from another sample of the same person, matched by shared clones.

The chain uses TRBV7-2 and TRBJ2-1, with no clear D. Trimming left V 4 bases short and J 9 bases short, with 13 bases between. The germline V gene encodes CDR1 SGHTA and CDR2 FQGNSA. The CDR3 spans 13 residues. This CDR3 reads CASSSLPSSEQFF. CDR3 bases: TGTGCCAGCAGCTCCCTTCCGAGTAGTGAGCAGTTCTTC. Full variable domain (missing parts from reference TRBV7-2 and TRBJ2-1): GAGVSQSPSNKVTEKGKDVELRCDPISGHTALYWYRQSLGQGLEFLIYFQGNSAPDKSGLPSDRFSAERTGGSVSTLTIQRTQQEDSAVYLCASSSLPSSEQFFGPGTRLTVL.

DNA of the CDR3: TGCGCCAGCAGAAGAGGGACAGCGACTACGGACTATGGCTACACCTTC. Protein: CASRRGTATTDYGYTF. The chain joins TRBV5-1 to TRBJ1-2; 7 bases line up with TRBD1. The CDR3 is 16 residues long. CDR1 SGHRS and CDR2 YFSETQ come from the germline V gene. Trimming removed 5 bases from V and 3 bases from J; junction bases left unmatched: 13.

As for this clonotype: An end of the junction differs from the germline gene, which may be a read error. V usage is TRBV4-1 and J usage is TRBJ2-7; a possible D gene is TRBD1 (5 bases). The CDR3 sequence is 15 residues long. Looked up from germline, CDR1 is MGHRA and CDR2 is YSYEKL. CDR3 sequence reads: CASSQTRQSSYGQYF. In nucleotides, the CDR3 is TGCGCCAGCAGCCAAACTCGACAGAGCTCCTACGGGCAGTACTTC.

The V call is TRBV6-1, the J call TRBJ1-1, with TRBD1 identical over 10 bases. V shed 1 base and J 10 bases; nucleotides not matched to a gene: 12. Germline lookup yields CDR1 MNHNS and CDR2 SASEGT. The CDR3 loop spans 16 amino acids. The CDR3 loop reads CASSEDGTGVSQGAFF. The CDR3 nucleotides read TGTGCCAGCAGTGAAGACGGGACAGGGGTTTCCCAAGGAGCTTTCTTT.

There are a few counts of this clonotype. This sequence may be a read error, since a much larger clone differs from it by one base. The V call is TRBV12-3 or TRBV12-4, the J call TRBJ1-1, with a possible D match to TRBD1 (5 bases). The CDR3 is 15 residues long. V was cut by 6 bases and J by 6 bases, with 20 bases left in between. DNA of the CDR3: TGTGCCAGCAGACAACCCGGGGCAGAGGGGTCTGAAGCTTTCTTT. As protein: CASRQPGAEGSEAFF.